This TCR beta chain was recorded in a study of cytomegalovirus exposure and HLA in healthy donors. The overall study: In terms of ancestry, the Caucasian-associated cluster contained roughly four fifths of the approximately 400 genotyped donors.

PCR was performed using 60 Vbeta and 13 Jbeta primers. TCRdb's copy holds only in-frame clones and misses some; the assay was immunoSEQ multiplex PCR. The sample yields about 150,000 clones, 80% to 90% seen once. Study-wide results and limits: In vitro work confirmed that a few CMV-associated chains recognize CMV antigens. Reports described diagnosis of cytomegalovirus status by the classifier as highly specific and sensitive. TCR beta V segments were, for the most part, productive about 87% or about 30% of the time in an earlier analysis.

As for this clone: What it binds is not known.

Trimming at V came to 0 bases and at J to 4 bases, leaving 11 bases not matched to a gene. Germline-derived CDR1 and CDR2 are MGHRA and YSYEKL. The CDR3 runs to 17 residues. Sequences were obtained from PBMCs. The clonotype comes from a woman in her thirties or forties in good health and CMV-seropositive. The chain combines TRBV4-1 with TRBJ2-7; 8 bases are shared with TRBD1. In nucleotides, the CDR3 is TGCGCCAGCAGCCAAGATGCCGGAGCAGGGGGCTGGTACGAGCAGTACTTC. It translates to CASSQDAGAGGWYEQYF.